The present T cell receptor beta chain was sequenced within a study of T-cell reconstitution after alpha-beta-depleted transplantation in children. Remarks on this clonotype: Its antigen is currently unknown.

Preparation of the TCRbeta library used unique molecular identifiers. TCRdb independently ran MiXCR on the PCR reads; one entry per CDR3 protein. The sample yields roughly 300,000 distinct CDR3 sequences, roughly 10% seen once. Overall study findings and caveats: When one year had passed after transplant, most T-cell counts and diversity came from newly produced T cells. Reportedly, only several hundred clones from non-depleted graft cells drove alpha-beta T-cell counts at about two months. Some patients' high day-60 TCRbeta diversity was attributed to recipient cells surviving conditioning.

Per germline, CDR1 MDHEN and CDR2 SYDVKM. Trimming shortened V by 2 bases and J by 2 bases, and 10 bases separated the two germline ends. The CDR3 is 14 residues long. The clonotype was recovered from a male patient aged 2-15 years who had a stem cell transplant for chronic granulomatous disease, so the T cells may come from the graft donor. The chain uses TRBV28 and TRBJ2-7; D gene unclear. The source material was peripheral blood, sampled 180 days after TCRalphabeta/CD19-depleted stem cell transplant. The CDR3 DNA sequence: TGTGCCAGCAGTTTACATCGGCAAGCCTACGAGCAGTACTTC. Protein product: CASSLHRQAYEQYF. Filled out from reference TRBV28 and TRBJ2-7, the complete variable domain reads DVKVTQSSRYLVKRTGEKVFLECVQDMDHENMFWYRQDPGLGLRLIYFSYDVKMKEKGDIPEGYSVSREKKERFSLILESASTNQTSMYLCASSLHRQAYEQYFGPGTRLTVT.